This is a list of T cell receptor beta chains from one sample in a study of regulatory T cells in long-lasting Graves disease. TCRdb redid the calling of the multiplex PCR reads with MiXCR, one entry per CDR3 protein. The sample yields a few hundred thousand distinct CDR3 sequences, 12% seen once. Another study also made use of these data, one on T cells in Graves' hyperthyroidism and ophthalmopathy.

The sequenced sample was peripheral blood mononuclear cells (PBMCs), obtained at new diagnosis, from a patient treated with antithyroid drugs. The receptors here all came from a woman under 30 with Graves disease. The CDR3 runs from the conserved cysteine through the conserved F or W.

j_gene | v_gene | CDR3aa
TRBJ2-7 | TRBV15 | CATSRPGTGQKTYEQYF
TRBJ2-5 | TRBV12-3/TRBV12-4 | CASRAGPLGLGTQYF
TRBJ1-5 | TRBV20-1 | CSASGAVRGNQPQHF
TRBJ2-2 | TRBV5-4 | CASSPGTSSTGELFF
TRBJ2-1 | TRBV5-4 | CASSFSRDSTFNEQFF
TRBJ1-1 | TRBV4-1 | CASSQPSSGRNTEAFF
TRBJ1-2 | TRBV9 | CASSPPGRQTNYGYTF
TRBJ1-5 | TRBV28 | CASSLGGVGQPQHF
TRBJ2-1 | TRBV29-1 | CSVELWGPNYNEQFF
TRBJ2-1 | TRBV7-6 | CASSLVAEAYSYNEQFF
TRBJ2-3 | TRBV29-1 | CSVAVTDTQYF
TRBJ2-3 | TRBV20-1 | CSASIAAPGDTQYF
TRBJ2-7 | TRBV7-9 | CASSPDKPNEQYF
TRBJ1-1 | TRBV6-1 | CASALGANTEAFF
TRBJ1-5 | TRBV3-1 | CASSRGAWSNQPQHF
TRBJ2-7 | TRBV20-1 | CSARDQLRSSHRYEQYF
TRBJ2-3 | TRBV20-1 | CSARNGRGGDSTDTQYF
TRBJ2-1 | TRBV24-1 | CATSDSDRDDEQFF
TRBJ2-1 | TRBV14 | CASSQELLAGDSINEQFF
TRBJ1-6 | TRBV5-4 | CASSPPGTGQYSPLHF
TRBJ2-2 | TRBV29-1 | CSAYGGHTGELFF
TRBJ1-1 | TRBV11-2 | CASSRGTGNTEAFF
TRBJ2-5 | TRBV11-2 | CASSLAIGHRETQYF
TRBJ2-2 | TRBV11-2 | CASSDRPGQGPTGELFF
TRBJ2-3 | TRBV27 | CASSFSNTDTQYF
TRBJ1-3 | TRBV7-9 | CASSLIWEGRRHSSGNTIYF
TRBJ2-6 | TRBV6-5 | CASSYYPPQGSGANVLTF
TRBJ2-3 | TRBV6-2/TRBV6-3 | CASSYSTGSGAGRYF
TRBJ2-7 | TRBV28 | CASSFQEARVYPYEQYF
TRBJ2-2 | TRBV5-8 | CASSGKHRGGELFF
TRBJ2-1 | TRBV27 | CASRQGGLEQFF
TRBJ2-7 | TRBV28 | CASSPLGGYEQYF
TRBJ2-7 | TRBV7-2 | CASSSWWDSQSSYEQYF
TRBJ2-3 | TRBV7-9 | CASSPPRAYTQYF
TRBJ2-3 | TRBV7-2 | CASSSPWDFTQYF
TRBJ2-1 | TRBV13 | CASSRRQGAYNEQFF
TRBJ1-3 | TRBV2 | CASSASPRGISGNTIYF
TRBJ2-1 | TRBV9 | CASSGAGVVNEQFF
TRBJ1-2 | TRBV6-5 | CASSYSKQRLTNYGYTF
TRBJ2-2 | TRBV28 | CASSLQGGAGELFF
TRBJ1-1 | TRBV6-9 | CASSFPPGQAMNTEAFF
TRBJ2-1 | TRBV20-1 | CSARGRSYNEQFF
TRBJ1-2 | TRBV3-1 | CASSQETGQSGYTF
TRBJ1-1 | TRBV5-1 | CASSFEGGEAFF
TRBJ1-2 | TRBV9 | CASSGQGRRTYGYTF
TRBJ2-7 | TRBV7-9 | CASSPSGRIGYEQYF
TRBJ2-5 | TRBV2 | CASRKGLAAQETQYF